The 23 T cell receptor beta chains below all came from one sample that was sequenced in a study of long-term antiretroviral therapy in people with HIV. Survey-level resolution applied to immunoSEQ assay v3.0. Sequenced by immunoSEQ multiplex PCR; TCRdb stores in-frame clones only, minus some. This sample has tens of thousands of clones; roughly 83% occur once, and the top ten carry more than 9%. Specimen: unsorted PBMCs, collected 2.7 to 2.8 years after starting antiretroviral therapy. The receptors shown here come from a man younger than 40 with HIV.

This clone was seen a single time. V is TRBV5-1 and J is TRBJ2-3; 11 bases fit TRBD2. The CDR3 has 17 residues. J gave up 6 bases and V 0 bases, and 9 bases lay outside the gene matches. Germline CDR1 SGHRS, CDR2 YFSETQ. CDR3 DNA: TGCGCCAGCAGCTTGGGGCTTAGCGGGGGGGCCAAGGATACGCAGTATTTT. Translating it yields CASSLGLSGGAKDTQYF.

The chain recombines TRBV19 with TRBJ1-1; D is unclear. Trimming took off 6 bases at V and 1 base at J, with 18 bases between the two ends. Germline V gene data show CDR1 as LNHDA and CDR2 as SQIVND (reference sequence). This CDR3 has 16 residues. This chain's CDR3 is CASSTPGNFENTEAFF. DNA for the CDR3: TGTGCCAGTAGCACTCCCGGAAACTTCGAGAACACTGAAGCTTTCTTT.

The J gene is TRBJ1-2, the V gene TRBV28; D is unresolved. This CDR3 is built from 12 residues. CDR1 MDHEN and CDR2 SYDVKM come from the germline V gene. V was cut by 4 bases and J by 5 bases, with 8 bases left in between. The CDR3 DNA reads TGTGCCAGCAGTTCCTGGGTGTATGGCTACACCTTC. This codes for CASSSWVYGYTF.

The genes are TRBV10-3 and TRBJ2-7; maybe TRBD2 (6 bases). The V and J ends lost 0 bases and 2 bases respectively, with 11 bases between them. Per the germline V gene, CDR1 is ENHRY and CDR2 is SYGVKD. There are 15 residues in the CDR3. CDR3: CAISESAGLTYEQYF. CDR3 DNA: TGTGCCATCAGTGAGTCGGCGGGACTCACCTACGAGCAGTACTTC.

The CDR3 sequence: CASSLKGGPYVEQYF. The CDR3, as DNA: TGTGCCAGCAGCTTAAAGGGCGGGCCCTACGTGGAGCAGTACTTC. V is TRBV7-8 and J is TRBJ2-7, with a possible D match to TRBD2 (5 bases). This CDR3 region has 15 residues. V was cut by 2 bases and J by 7 bases, with 18 bases left in between. In germline, CDR1 is SGHVS, CDR2 FQNEAQ.

This chain joins TRBV10-3 and TRBJ1-2, with D possibly being TRBD1 (6 bases). CDR1 ENHRY and CDR2 SYGVKD come from the germline V gene. The CDR3 sequence is 13 residues long. Trimming pared 6 bases from V and 3 bases from J, leaving 11 bases between. CDR3: CAISLTGDYGYTF. CDR3 coding DNA: TGTGCCATCAGCCTGACAGGAGACTATGGCTACACCTTC.

V gene TRBV6-6 combines with J gene TRBJ1-1, with D hard to call. The CDR3 sequence is 16 residues long. V was pared by 4 bases and J by 0 bases, with 15 bases between. The germline CDR1 and CDR2 sequences are MNHNY and SVGAGI (reference sequence). The CDR3 DNA is TGTGCCAGCAGTTCCCCTCGGGGTCCCTTGAACACTGAAGCTTTCTTT. Protein sequence: CASSSPRGPLNTEAFF.

The chain recombines TRBV30 with TRBJ2-7; 11 bases line up with TRBD1. Germline V gene sequence: CDR1 GTSNPN, CDR2 SVGIG (reference sequence). Germline trimming cut 4 bases from V and 8 bases from J; bases unmatched to any gene: 16. The CDR3 covers 16 residues. Here the CDR3 DNA reads TGTGCCTGGACCAGACCCCGGGGGGGGACAGGGGGTAAGCAGTACTTC. It is translated as CAWTRPRGGTGGKQYF.

The V and J genes are TRBV6-4 and TRBJ2-2; a weak D match, TRBD2 (6 bases). This CDR3 spans 14 amino acids. V was cut by 0 bases and J by 4 bases, with 6 bases left in between. Germline CDR1 is MRHNA and CDR2 is SNTAGT. CDR3 in DNA: TGTGCCAGCAGTGACTCGACTAGCACCGGGGAGCTGTTTTTT. It is translated as CASSDSTSTGELFF.

The J gene is TRBJ1-2, the V gene TRBV18, with D perhaps TRBD1 (5 bases). Germline loops: CDR1 KGHSH, CDR2 LQKENI. Trimming took off 6 bases at V and 2 bases at J, with 16 bases between the two ends. CDR3 length equals 15 residues. CDR3 in DNA: TGTGCCAGCTCTAGCTCGGGTCGACAGAACTATGGCTACACCTTC. It yields the protein CASSSSGRQNYGYTF.

This clone was seen once. V and J are TRBV7-2 and TRBJ2-5, with a possible D match to TRBD1 (5 bases). The germline V and J ends were trimmed by 5 bases and 5 bases, with 18 bases remaining between them. The CDR3 runs 15 residues. Germline V CDR1 and CDR2: SGHTA, FQGNSA. Here the CDR3 reads CASSMRTTPRETQYF. Here the CDR3 DNA reads TGTGCCAGCAGCATGCGGACAACTCCGAGGGAGACCCAGTACTTC.

The V gene is TRBV7-9, the J gene TRBJ1-2; D remains ambiguous. V shed 5 bases and J shed 2 bases, with 6 bases lying between them. Germline V gene sequence: CDR1 SEHNR, CDR2 FQNEAQ (reference sequence). The CDR3 is made up of 12 amino acids. CDR3 nucleotides: TGTGCCAGCAGCCCGACAAACTATGGCTACACCTTC. It codes for CASSPTNYGYTF.

V and J are TRBV27 and TRBJ1-1, with D possibly matching TRBD1 (6 bases). V dropped 0 bases and J dropped 6 bases, with 8 bases sitting between them. Germline CDR1 and CDR2: MNHEY and SMNVEV (reference sequence). The CDR3 is 13 amino acids. The CDR3 coding sequence is TGTGCCAGCAGTTTATCGCAGGGGTCTGAAGCTTTCTTT. Protein sequence: CASSLSQGSEAFF.

The V and J genes are TRBV5-4 and TRBJ2-7; 7 bases map to TRBD1. Trimming at V came to 0 bases and at J to 1 base, leaving 4 bases not matched to a gene. The germline gives CDR1 SGHNT, CDR2 YYREEE (reference sequence). The CDR3 sequence is 15 residues long. CDR3 DNA sequence: TGTGCCAGCAGCTTGGGAGGGGGCTGGTCCTACGAGCAGTACTTC. This codes for CASSLGGGWSYEQYF. The variable domain in full, with the rest retrieved from reference TRBV5-4 and TRBJ2-7, is ETGVTQSPTHLIKTRGQQVTLRCSSQSGHNTVSWYQQALGQGPQFIFQYYREEENGRGNFPPRFSGLQFPNYSSELNVNALELDDSALYLCASSLGGGWSYEQYFGPGTRLTVT.

The chain employs TRBV19 and TRBJ1-2; 8 nucleotides align to TRBD1. CDR1 and CDR2 from the germline V gene are LNHDA and SQIVND (reference sequence). The CDR3 runs to 14 residues. J lost 2 bases, V lost 4 bases, and 3 bases had no gene match. This chain's CDR3 is CASSRQGLNYGYTF. CDR3 sequence (DNA): TGTGCCAGTAGTAGACAGGGGCTAAACTATGGCTACACCTTC.

The chain couples TRBV29-1 to TRBJ2-7, with D unclear. This CDR3 spans 13 amino acids. Trimming took off 6 bases at V and 1 base at J, with 13 bases between the two ends. Germline V gene lookup returns CDR1 SQVTM and CDR2 ANQGSEA. The CDR3 nucleotides are TGCAGCGTGAAGCTAAGGGCTTCCTACGAGCAGTACTTC. Its protein product is CSVKLRASYEQYF.

The gene calls are TRBV10-3 and TRBJ2-1; D may be TRBD1 (5 bases). The CDR3 consists of 12 residues. The V and J ends lost 9 bases and 5 bases respectively, with 11 bases between them. The germline CDR1 and CDR2 sequences are ENHRY and SYGVKD. Here the CDR3 DNA reads TGTGCCATTCGATGGGGCCACAATGAGCAGTTCTTC. Encoded protein: CAIRWGHNEQFF.

This chain links TRBV27 with TRBJ2-3; 9 bases line up with TRBD1. Trimming took 4 bases from V and 8 from J; bases not matched to a gene: 7. Germline CDR1 is MNHEY and CDR2 is SMNVEV (reference sequence). CDR3 length equals 14 residues. The CDR3 sequence: CASSWLGQGGTQYF. CDR3 in DNA: TGTGCCAGCAGTTGGCTGGGACAGGGTGGTACGCAGTATTTT.

The gene calls are TRBV4-2 and TRBJ2-7, with TRBD1 matching 7 bases. The germline V gene has CDR1 LGHNA and CDR2 YNFKEQ. The V gene end was trimmed by 0 bases and the J gene end by 3 bases; junction bases not matched to a gene: 8. This CDR3 is built from 16 residues. This CDR3 reads CASSQDLQGDIYEQYF. The DNA for the CDR3 is TGTGCCAGCAGCCAAGATCTGCAGGGGGATATCTACGAGCAGTACTTC.

The V call is TRBV27, the J call TRBJ2-1, with 9 bases lining up with TRBD2. V was clipped by 2 bases and J by 2 bases; unmatched bases: 10. CDR1 is MNHEY, CDR2 SMNVEV, per germline (reference sequence). The CDR3 length is 18 residues. The CDR3 DNA follows: TGTGCCAGCAGTTTAGGCCCATCGCGGGAGGGCCCCTACAATGAGCAGTTCTTC. Protein sequence: CASSLGPSREGPYNEQFF.

This chain joins TRBV29-1 and TRBJ2-5; TRBD2 matches at 14 bases. V dropped 6 bases and J dropped 2; count of bases not matched to a gene: 5. This CDR3 region has 15 residues. CDR1 and CDR2 (germline): SQVTM, ANQGSEA. CDR3: CSVGTSGGPQETQYF. CDR3 coding DNA: TGCAGCGTGGGGACTAGCGGGGGCCCACAAGAGACCCAGTACTTC. Complete variable domain (other parts from reference TRBV29-1 and TRBJ2-5): SAVISQKPSRDICQRGTSLTIQCQVDSQVTMMFWYRQQPGQSLTLIATANQGSEATYESGFVIDKFPISRPNLTFSTLTVSNMSPEDSSIYLCSVGTSGGPQETQYFGPGTRLLVL.

This chain connects TRBV15 to TRBJ1-6; 7 nucleotides align to TRBD1. The CDR3 is made up of 15 amino acids. Germline V CDR1 and CDR2: LNHNV, YYDKDF (reference sequence). V lost 5 bases and J lost 6; bases outside the gene matches: 7. CDR3 sequence: CATSLDRALNSPLHF. CDR3 coding DNA: TGTGCCACCAGCCTCGACAGGGCGCTTAATTCACCCCTCCACTTT.

The rearrangement uses TRBV6-5 and TRBJ1-6, with D possibly matching TRBD1 (6 bases). Trimming removed 4 bases at V and 9 bases at J, with 10 bases between. Germline lookup yields CDR1 MNHEY and CDR2 SVGAGI. CDR3 size: 13 residues. The CDR3 DNA is TGTGCCAGCAGTTGGGGGGGCGGTTCACCCCTCCACTTT. Translating it yields CASSWGGGSPLHF.